Listed here are 29 T cell receptor beta chains from one sample, sequenced in a study of T cell responses to AZD1222 COVID-19 vaccine. The method was immunoSEQ multiplex PCR; TCRdb's version includes in-frame clones alone and lacks a portion of them. The table includes 150,000 to 180,000 clones, roughly 90% detected once. The sequences come from peripheral blood, collected on day 0 of AZD1222 vaccination. Receptor source: an adult in good health.

The gene calls are TRBV29-1 and TRBJ1-2; a possible D gene is TRBD1 (5 bases). The germline V gene encodes CDR1 SQVTM and CDR2 ANQGSEA. V lost 4 bases, J lost 5 bases, and 14 bases lay in between. This CDR3 has 13 amino acids. Written as DNA, the CDR3 is TGCAGCGTTGTATTCCAGGGTCGGTATGGCTACACCTTC. Translated, it gives CSVVFQGRYGYTF.

The rearrangement uses TRBV28 and TRBJ1-6, with 8 positions matching TRBD1. Germline loops: CDR1 MDHEN, CDR2 SYDVKM. With 7 bases clipped from V and 11 bases from J, the junction kept 13 bases outside the gene matches. The length of the CDR3 is 15 residues. The CDR3 protein is CASIPKADRGTPLHF. CDR3 bases: TGTGCCAGCATTCCGAAAGCTGACAGGGGAACACCCCTCCACTTT.

The chain has TRBV28 and TRBJ2-2; weak D call: TRBD1 (5 bases). Between the trimmed V and J ends, which lost 4 bases and 0 bases, there was a span of 9 bases. The CDR3 spans 15 residues. Germline V gene lookup returns CDR1 MDHEN and CDR2 SYDVKM. CDR3 DNA: TGTGCCAGCAGTTCCCCAGGGTCGAACACCGGGGAGCTGTTTTTT. Translation: CASSSPGSNTGELFF.

V gene TRBV21-1 combines with J gene TRBJ1-5. TRBV21-1 is classified as a pseudogene. The CDR3 has 14 amino acids. CDR3 region: CASSPMGDNQPQHF. CDR3 coding DNA: TGTGCCAGCAGCCCCATGGGTGATAATCAGCCCCAGCATTTT.

This clone appeared a single time. Compared with germline, one end of the junction differs, possibly owing to a read error. The V call is TRBV29-1, the J call TRBJ1-2; TRBD1 agrees at 7 bases. The CDR3 extends over 12 amino acids. Germline V gene data show CDR1 as SQVTM and CDR2 as ANQGSEA. The CDR3: CSVEEIGTESYF. For the CDR3, the DNA is TGCAGCGTTGAAGAGATAGGGACAGAGTCTTACTTC.

J is TRBJ1-2 and V is TRBV28; a possible D gene is TRBD1 (6 bases). This CDR3 has 15 amino acids. The germline V and J ends were trimmed by 3 bases and 8 bases, with 19 bases remaining between them. CDR1 and CDR2 (germline): MDHEN, SYDVKM. The CDR3 nucleotides read TGTGCCAGCAGTTTTAGAGGGCAGGGGAGCCCCGGCTACACCTTC. Its protein product is CASSFRGQGSPGYTF.

A single count supports this clone. The V call is TRBV19, the J call TRBJ2-7; TRBD1 aligns across 8 bases. The V and J ends lost 4 bases and 3 bases, in that order; junction bases with no gene match: 5. This CDR3 contains 14 residues. CDR1 and CDR2 from the germline V gene are LNHDA and SQIVND (reference sequence). The CDR3 DNA reads as TGTGCCAGTAGTAGGGCCAGGGGGCTCTACGAGCAGTACTTC. It encodes CASSRARGLYEQYF.

The rearrangement uses TRBV7-3 and TRBJ2-3; weak D call: TRBD2 (6 bases). This CDR3 has 14 residues. The V end was cut by 5 bases, the J end by 8 bases, with 17 bases between. Germline V CDR1 and CDR2: SGHTA, FQGTGA. CDR3 sequence: CASSKSTSLGTQYF. CDR3 in DNA: TGTGCCAGCAGCAAATCGACTAGTCTGGGTACGCAGTATTTT.

The chain is built from TRBV6-4 and TRBJ1-6, with D tentatively TRBD1 (5 bases). Trimming took 5 bases from V and 8 from J, leaving 13 bases between them. CDR1 is MRHNA and CDR2 is SNTAGT in the germline V gene. CDR3 length: 14 amino acids. This CDR3 is CASSPQAGDSPLHF. In DNA form, the CDR3 reads TGTGCCAGCAGTCCACAGGCTGGGGATTCACCCCTCCACTTT.

The gene calls are TRBV27 and TRBJ2-7; 13 bases agree with TRBD2. There are 15 residues in the CDR3. Germline lookup yields CDR1 MNHEY and CDR2 SMNVEV (reference sequence). V was clipped by 0 bases and J by 5 bases; unmatched bases: 1. CDR3 in DNA: TGTGCCAGCAGTTTATCCGGACTAGCGGGAGACGAGCAGTACTTC. It is translated as CASSLSGLAGDEQYF.

The chain recombines TRBV7-2 with TRBJ1-1; D not certain. The CDR3 contains 13 residues. Trimming cost V 5 bases and J 1 base, with 8 bases left between them. Germline lookup yields CDR1 SGHTA and CDR2 FQGNSA. CDR3: CASSRPRNTEAFF. The CDR3 coding sequence is TGTGCCAGCAGCCGACCCAGGAACACTGAAGCTTTCTTT.

The chain employs TRBV3-1 (or the pseudogene TRBV3-2) and TRBJ1-2; D is unresolved. Trimming took off 0 bases at V and 8 bases at J, with 16 bases between the two ends. Germline V CDR1 and CDR2: LGHDT, YNNKEL (reference sequence). The CDR3 extends over 15 amino acids. CDR3 sequence reads: CASSQDRWWATGYTF. DNA for the CDR3: TGTGCCAGCAGCCAAGATCGGTGGTGGGCCACGGGCTACACCTTC.

The rearrangement joins TRBV2 to TRBJ2-3; weak D call: TRBD1 (5 bases). V dropped 7 bases and J dropped 0 bases, with 11 bases sitting between them. The germline gives CDR1 SNHLY, CDR2 FYNNEI. This CDR3 spans 14 amino acids. For the CDR3, the DNA is TGTGCCAGCACCCCGCAGGGAAGCACAGATACGCAGTATTTT. Its protein is CASTPQGSTDTQYF.

With respect to this clone: Other DNA sequences in this specimen translate into the identical CDR3. For the CDR3, the DNA is TGTGCCAGCAGCGTAGATCCTAGAGGTTCTTCCAATGAGCAGTTCTTC. Its translation: CASSVDPRGSSNEQFF. The V and J genes are TRBV9 and TRBJ2-1, with D uncertain. V lost 0 bases and J 6 bases, leaving 16 bases between the germline ends. Germline CDR1 and CDR2: SGDLS and YYNGEE. This CDR3 contains 16 residues.

The chain has TRBV27 and TRBJ2-1, with D perhaps TRBD1 (5 bases). Per the germline V gene, CDR1 is MNHEY and CDR2 is SMNVEV (reference sequence). V lost 0 bases and J lost 12, with 12 bases in between. The CDR3 contains 13 residues. CDR3 loop: CASSLSRDSWQFF. The CDR3 DNA follows: TGTGCCAGCAGTTTATCGCGCGACAGTTGGCAGTTCTTC.

This sequence joins TRBV7-9 and TRBJ2-7; TRBD1 might be the D (6 bases). V lost 6 bases and J 5 bases, leaving 11 bases between the germline ends. This CDR3 has 12 amino acids. Germline V CDR1 and CDR2: SEHNR, FQNEAQ (reference sequence). The CDR3 region is CASRKGGNEQYF. The CDR3 coding sequence is TGTGCCAGCAGAAAAGGGGGTAACGAGCAGTACTTC.

The chain employs TRBV14 and TRBJ2-7; 10 bases agree with TRBD2. The germline CDR1 and CDR2 sequences are SGHDN and FVKESK. Trimming removed 3 bases from V and 2 bases from J; junction bases left unmatched: 7. The CDR3 loop spans 16 amino acids. As DNA, the CDR3 is TGTGCCAGCAGCCACACTAGCGGGACCCCCCCCTACGAGCAGTACTTC. This sequence encodes CASSHTSGTPPYEQYF.

The rearrangement links TRBV5-1 to TRBJ2-1; TRBD2 agrees at 9 bases. Germline CDR1 reads SGHRS; CDR2 reads YFSETQ. The V and J ends lost 4 bases and 6 bases, in that order; junction bases with no gene match: 14. This CDR3 is 17 amino acids long. CDR3 sequence: CASSPLLSGGLTNEQFF. Written as DNA, the CDR3 is TGCGCCAGCAGCCCCCTCCTTAGCGGGGGCCTCACCAATGAGCAGTTCTTC.

The V call is TRBV6-5, the J call TRBJ2-7; 7 bases align to TRBD2. This CDR3 is 14 amino acids long. Germline assignment: CDR1 MNHEY and CDR2 SVGAGI. V lost 8 bases, J lost 6 bases, and 13 bases stayed unmatched. The CDR3 loop is CASAPGLPATEQYF. The CDR3 DNA is TGTGCCAGCGCCCCGGGACTACCCGCGACCGAGCAGTACTTC.

This chain uses TRBV14 with TRBJ1-2; TRBD1 matches at 10 bases. V shed 4 bases, J shed 4 bases, and the junction held 9 bases outside the gene matches. This CDR3 comprises 16 residues. CDR1 and CDR2 (germline): SGHDN, FVKESK. CDR3 amino acids: CASSLTTTGGFYGYTF. The CDR3 DNA sequence: TGTGCCAGCAGCCTCACCACGACAGGGGGCTTCTATGGCTACACCTTC.

This clone has only a few counts. V and J are TRBV6-5 and TRBJ2-1; 10 bases line up with TRBD2. J gave up 6 bases and V 5 bases, and 4 bases lay outside the gene matches. CDR1 MNHEY and CDR2 SVGAGI come from the germline V gene. CDR3 length: 14 residues. In nucleotides, the CDR3 is TGTGCCAGCAGTCTGGGACTAGCGAGCAATGAGCAGTTCTTC. It specifies CASSLGLASNEQFF.

V gene TRBV6-5 combines with J gene TRBJ2-2, with D maybe TRBD1 (6 bases). The CDR3 is 14 amino acids. Trimming took 7 bases from V and 3 from J, leaving 12 bases between them. CDR1 and CDR2 (germline): MNHEY, SVGAGI. DNA for the CDR3: TGTGCCAGCACAACAAAGGGGGACACCGGGGAGCTGTTTTTT. Amino acid sequence: CASTTKGDTGELFF.

The CDR3 protein is CASSDNPQGAGTEAFF. The CDR3 DNA sequence: TGTGCCAGCAGTGACAATCCACAGGGGGCAGGCACTGAAGCTTTCTTT. The J gene is TRBJ1-1, the V gene TRBV2; 9 bases map to TRBD1. Per germline, CDR1 SNHLY and CDR2 FYNNEI. The CDR3 totals 16 residues. The trim removed 3 bases at V and 4 bases at J, leaving 9 bases unmatched. Complete variable domain (other parts from reference TRBV2 and TRBJ1-1): EPEVTQTPSHQVTQMGQEVILRCVPISNHLYFYWYRQILGQKVEFLVSFYNNEISEKSEIFDDQFSVERPDGSNFTLKIRSTKLEDSAMYFCASSDNPQGAGTEAFFGQGTRLTVV.

CDR3 in DNA: TGTGCCAGTCGGACAGGGGGCAAGGTCACTGAAGCTTTCTTT. Its translation: CASRTGGKVTEAFF. This chain links TRBV28 with TRBJ1-1, with 11 positions matching TRBD1. From germline, CDR1 is MDHEN and CDR2 SYDVKM. The junction had 7 bases not matched to a gene; V was cut back by 9 bases and J by 4 bases. CDR3 length: 14 residues. The complete variable domain, with remaining parts taken from reference TRBV28 and TRBJ1-1, reads DVKVTQSSRYLVKRTGEKVFLECVQDMDHENMFWYRQDPGLGLRLIYFSYDVKMKEKGDIPEGYSVSREKKERFSLILESASTNQTSMYLCASRTGGKVTEAFFGQGTRLTVV.

The J gene is TRBJ1-2, the V gene TRBV29-1; D is unresolved. CDR1 is SQVTM and CDR2 is ANQGSEA in the germline V gene. V lost 4 bases, J lost 4 bases, and 10 bases lay in between. The CDR3 totals 12 residues. CDR3 in amino acids: CSVGDSSYGYTF. The CDR3 DNA follows: TGCAGCGTTGGCGACTCGTCCTATGGCTACACCTTC.

The genes are TRBV14 and TRBJ2-1; 10 bases match TRBD2. Germline CDR1 SGHDN, CDR2 FVKESK. The V segment lost 7 bases and the J segment 3 bases; nucleotides outside the gene matches: 6. This CDR3 is built from 15 residues. The CDR3 DNA is TGTGCCAGCAACCTAAGGACTAGCGGCTACAATGAGCAGTTCTTC. Residues: CASNLRTSGYNEQFF.

This clone was observed once. The rearrangement links TRBV30 to TRBJ2-2, with 8 bases lining up with TRBD2. The CDR3 length is 14 residues. Germline lookup yields CDR1 GTSNPN and CDR2 SVGIG (reference sequence). J was trimmed by 4 bases and V by 2 bases; bases with no gene match: 3. CDR3 coding DNA: TGTGCCTGGAGTTATCGGGGGGGCACCGGGGAGCTGTTTTTT. Protein sequence: CAWSYRGGTGELFF.

The genes are TRBV18 and TRBJ1-1; D gene ambiguous. The CDR3 length is 14 residues. Trimming shortened V by 8 bases and J by 8 bases, and 21 bases separated the two germline ends. The germline V gene has CDR1 KGHSH and CDR2 LQKENI. CDR3 protein: CASQLRSGGGEAFF. As DNA, the CDR3 is TGTGCCAGCCAACTCCGATCGGGTGGTGGGGAAGCTTTCTTT. The full variable domain, completed using reference TRBV18 and TRBJ1-1, is NAGVMQNPRHLVRRRGQEARLRCSPMKGHSHVYWYRQLPEEGLKFMVYLQKENIIDESGMPKERFSAEFPKEGPSILRIQQVVRGDSAAYFCASQLRSGGGEAFFGQGTRLTVV.

This chain joins TRBV5-1 and TRBJ1-3; 11 nucleotides line up with TRBD1. The ends lost 4 bases at V and 4 bases at J; junction bases unmatched: 7. The CDR3 runs to 16 residues. Per germline, CDR1 SGHRS and CDR2 YFSETQ. CDR3 sequence (DNA): TGCGCCAGCAGCGTGGACAGGGGGCGAGGAGGAAACACCATATATTTT. This codes for CASSVDRGRGGNTIYF. The full variable domain, its missing parts supplied by reference TRBV5-1 and TRBJ1-3, is KAGVTQTPRYLIKTRGQQVTLSCSPISGHRSVSWYQQTPGQGLQFLFEYFSETQRNKGNFPGRFSGRQFSNSRSEMNVSTLELGDSALYLCASSVDRGRGGNTIYFGEGSWLTVV.